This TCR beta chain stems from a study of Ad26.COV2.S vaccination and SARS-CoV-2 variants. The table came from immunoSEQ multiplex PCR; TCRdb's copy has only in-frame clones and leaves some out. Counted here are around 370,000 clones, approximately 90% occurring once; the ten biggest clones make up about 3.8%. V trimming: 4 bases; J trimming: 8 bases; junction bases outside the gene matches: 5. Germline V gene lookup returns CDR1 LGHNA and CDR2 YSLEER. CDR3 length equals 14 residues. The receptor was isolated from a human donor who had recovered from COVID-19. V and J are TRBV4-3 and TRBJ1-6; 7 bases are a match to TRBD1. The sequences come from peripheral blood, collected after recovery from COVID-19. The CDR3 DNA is TGCGCCAGCAGCCCGACAGGGAGTCATTCACCCCTCCACTTT. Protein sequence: CASSPTGSHSPLHF.